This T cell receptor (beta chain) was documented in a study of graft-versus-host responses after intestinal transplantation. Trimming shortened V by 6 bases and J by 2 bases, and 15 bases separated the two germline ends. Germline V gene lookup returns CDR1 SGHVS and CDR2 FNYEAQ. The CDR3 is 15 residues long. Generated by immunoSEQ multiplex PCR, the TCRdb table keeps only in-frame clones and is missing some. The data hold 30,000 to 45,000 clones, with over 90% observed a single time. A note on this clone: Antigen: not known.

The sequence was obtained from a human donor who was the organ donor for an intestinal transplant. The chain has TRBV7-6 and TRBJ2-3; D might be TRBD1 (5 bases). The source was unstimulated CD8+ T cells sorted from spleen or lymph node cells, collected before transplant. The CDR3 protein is CASSSDRSHTDTQYF. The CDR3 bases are TGTGCCAGCAGTTCCGACAGATCCCACACAGATACGCAGTATTTT.